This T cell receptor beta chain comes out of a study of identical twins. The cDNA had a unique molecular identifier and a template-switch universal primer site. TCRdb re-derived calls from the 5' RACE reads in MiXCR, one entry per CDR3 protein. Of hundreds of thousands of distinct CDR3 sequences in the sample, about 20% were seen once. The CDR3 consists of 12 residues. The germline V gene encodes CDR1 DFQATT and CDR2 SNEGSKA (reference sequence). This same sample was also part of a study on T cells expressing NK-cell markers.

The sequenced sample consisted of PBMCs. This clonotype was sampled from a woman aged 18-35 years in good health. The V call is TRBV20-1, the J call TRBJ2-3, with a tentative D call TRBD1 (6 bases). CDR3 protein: CRGGFSTDTQYF. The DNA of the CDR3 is TGCAGAGGGGGTTTTAGCACAGATACGCAGTATTTT.